Here is one T cell receptor (beta chain) with its context. Its antigen is unknown. This record belongs to a study of shared clonotypes between healthy human individuals. Study results and caveats: For naive CD4 cells, roughly 5% of clonotypes were shared across a handful of donors.

The CDR3 spans 13 residues. Germline-derived CDR1 and CDR2 are SEHNR and FQNEAQ (reference sequence). The V gene lost 1 base and the J gene lost 5 bases, with 8 bases spanning the gap. An assay was performed, and its level was deep. Across several immunoSEQ plates, the genomic DNA of each subset was split evenly. Sequencing used immunoSEQ multiplex PCR; TCRdb keeps in-frame clones, though not all of them. The sample lists under 2,000,000 clones; less than 95% were seen once. CD45RO-negative, CCR7-selected cells formed the naive CD8 fraction, which excluded terminally differentiated effector memory CD45RA+ cells.

V and J are TRBV7-9 and TRBJ2-5, with unresolved D. The receptor was isolated from a man between 18 and 29 years old in good health. Sequenced material: naive CD8+ T cells sorted from blood. Here the CDR3 reads CASSLDVAETQYF. The CDR3 DNA sequence: TGTGCCAGCAGCTTAGACGTGGCCGAGACCCAGTACTTC. Looking up the rest from reference TRBV7-9 and TRBJ2-5 gives the full variable domain: DTGVSQNPRHKITKRGQNVTFRCDPISEHNRLYWYRQTLGQGPEFLTYFQNEAQLEKSRLLSDRFSAERPKGSFSTLEIQRTEQGDSAMYLCASSLDVAETQYFGPGTRLLVL.